Listed below are T cell receptor beta chains from one sample, sequenced in a study of shared clonotypes between healthy human individuals. Libraries were prepared by immunoSEQ multiplex PCR; TCRdb keeps only in-frame clonotypes and omits some of them. The sample shows about 2.1 million clones, under 95% of them seen only once. The sequenced material came from naive CD8+ T cells from PBMCs. Receptor source: a man in his late teens or twenties in good health. Some clones in this sample may be carry-over from other donors' samples. Both conserved end residues are part of each CDR3. Each record gives: V gene, clone size, D gene, J gene, CDR3 protein. The D gene is left open where the match is weak. Rows may omit the clone size; those that give it use once, few, many or a size class.

TRBV11-2	-	TRBD2	TRBJ2-1	CASSSGLAEQFF
TRBV7-9	-	-	TRBJ2-7	CASSSTAGPHEQYF
TRBV27	-	-	TRBJ1-5	CASSLSYSNQPQHF
TRBV19	-	-	TRBJ1-1	CASSIREWNTEAFF
TRBV5-1	-	TRBD2	TRBJ2-5	CASSLAGREGPVETQYF
TRBV28	-	-	TRBJ1-1	CASSPGPIWAEAFF
TRBV28	-	-	TRBJ1-1	CASSLQIRSTEAFF
TRBV9	-	-	TRBJ2-7	CASSGSGTDTYEQYF
TRBV7-3	-	TRBD1	TRBJ1-2	CASSQSDRVGSGYTF
TRBV6-1	few	-	TRBJ1-1	CASSEASRASEAFF
TRBV7-9	-	TRBD1	TRBJ2-7	CASSWGQSYEQYF
TRBV7-2	-	-	TRBJ1-5	CASSRGNQPQHF
TRBV27	-	-	TRBJ2-7	CASSLAEAYEQYF
TRBV7-8	-	TRBD1	TRBJ2-7	CASSLRSGGLSEQYF
TRBV12-5	-	TRBD2	TRBJ2-1	CASAPGGVAYNEQFF
TRBV29-1	-	-	TRBJ1-2	CSAMTAAGNYGYTF
TRBV28	-	TRBD1	TRBJ2-7	CASSSLTGVGYEQYF
TRBV4-3	-	-	TRBJ2-2	CASSQIKPGPARTGELFF
TRBV5-1	once	TRBD2	TRBJ2-7	CASSPSPSGDEQYF
TRBV7-8	few	TRBD1	TRBJ1-5	CASSFSPGQGREGPQHF
TRBV7-9	few	-	TRBJ1-4	CASSPSRTELFF